One and the same sample provided the 21 T cell receptor beta chains below, sequenced in a study of human T cells and chemical hapten exposure. TCRdb used MiXCR to reprocess the RACE reads, holding one entry per CDR3 protein. This table has over 100,000 distinct CDR3 sequences, 11% appearing once. This sample's time point: patch test 3, about 24 weeks after DPC sensitization. Treatment denoted: therapeutic diphenylcyclopropenone sensitization with weekly scalp DPC. The sample was whole blood, taken in connection with sensitization to the hapten diphenylcyclopropenone (DPC). These receptors were obtained from a woman aged 45-65 years with alopecia areata. Some clones in this sample may be carry-over from other donors' samples.

This clonotype was detected ten times or more. The V gene is TRBV13, the J gene TRBJ2-7; D may be TRBD1 (6 bases). V lost 6 bases to trimming and J lost 7 bases, with 16 bases between them. The CDR3 length is 13 residues. The germline CDR1 and CDR2 sequences are PRHDT and FYEKMQ (reference sequence). The CDR3 reads CASRPGQLLEQYF. The CDR3 DNA follows: TGTGCCAGCAGACCCGGACAGCTGCTGGAGCAGTACTTC. Full variable domain (missing parts from reference TRBV13 and TRBJ2-7): AAGVIQSPRHLIKEKRETATLKCYPIPRHDTVYWYQQGPGQDPQFLISFYEKMQSDKGSIPDRFSAQQFSDYHSELNMSSLELGDSALYFCASRPGQLLEQYFGPGTRLTVT.

This clonotype came up a few times. The chain couples TRBV2 to TRBJ1-6; possible D gene TRBD1, 5 bases. The CDR3 loop spans 13 amino acids. V gave up 2 bases and J gave up 9 bases, with 8 bases separating them. Germline CDR1 is SNHLY and CDR2 is FYNNEI. CDR3 DNA sequence: TGTGCCAGCAGTGAAAGCAGGGCTTCACCCCTCCACTTT. It yields the protein CASSESRASPLHF. The whole variable domain, remainder taken from reference TRBV2 and TRBJ1-6, is EPEVTQTPSHQVTQMGQEVILRCVPISNHLYFYWYRQILGQKVEFLVSFYNNEISEKSEIFDDQFSVERPDGSNFTLKIRSTKLEDSAMYFCASSESRASPLHFGNGTRLTVT.

This clonotype was counted only a few times. The chain recombines TRBV5-6 with TRBJ2-5; D is unresolved. Germline CDR1 reads SGHDT; CDR2 reads YYEEEE. Trimming stripped 1 base from V and 1 base from J, with 5 bases between. The CDR3 covers 13 residues. In DNA form, the CDR3 reads TGTGCCAGCAGCTTGTTTCTCCAAGAGACCCAGTACTTC. This sequence encodes CASSLFLQETQYF.

Many counts were recorded for this clonotype. The rearrangement joins TRBV3-1 to TRBJ2-1; 7 bases map to TRBD2. There are 12 residues in the CDR3. Unmatched junction bases numbered 1, after V lost 3 bases and J lost 8 bases. Germline loops: CDR1 LGHDT, CDR2 YNNKEL (reference sequence). The CDR3 here is CASSQGGYEQFF. CDR3 nucleotides: TGTGCCAGCAGCCAGGGGGGGTATGAGCAGTTCTTC.

This clonotype has a count of ten or more. The chain joins TRBV6-5 to TRBJ2-6; D gene ambiguous. The CDR3 covers 18 residues. Per germline, CDR1 MNHEY and CDR2 SVGAGI. V lost 0 bases and J 2 bases, leaving 14 bases between the germline ends. The CDR3 DNA follows: TGTGCCAGCAGTTACTCGGCAGGTCTCCCCCCTGGGGCCAACGTCCTGACTTTC. Translating gives CASSYSAGLPPGANVLTF.

This clonotype was seen only a few times. The rearrangement uses TRBV9 and TRBJ1-1; D perhaps matches TRBD1 (6 bases). Germline CDR1 SGDLS, CDR2 YYNGEE. V was cut by 2 bases and J by 4 bases, with 15 bases left in between. This CDR3 is built from 15 residues. CDR3 sequence: CASSVDTGSGTEAFF. CDR3 DNA: TGTGCCAGCAGCGTGGACACAGGGTCGGGCACTGAAGCTTTCTTT.

This clonotype was counted only a few times. The V and J genes are TRBV7-8 and TRBJ1-5; D is perhaps TRBD1 (6 bases). Germline CDR1 and CDR2: SGHVS and FQNEAQ. V lost 5 bases to trimming and J lost 5 bases, with 13 bases between them. The CDR3 loop spans 14 amino acids. This chain's CDR3 is CASSPRGGDQPQHF. In DNA form, the CDR3 reads TGTGCCAGCAGCCCAAGGGGGGGGGATCAGCCCCAGCATTTT.

This clonotype was counted only a few times. V usage is TRBV4-3 and J usage is TRBJ2-2; possible D gene TRBD1, 5 bases. Trimming took off 1 base at V and 7 bases at J, with 19 bases between the two ends. The CDR3 covers 17 residues. CDR1 is LGHNA, CDR2 YSLEER, per germline. CDR3 residues: CASSQGFGAGRSGELFF. The CDR3, as DNA: TGCGCCAGCAGCCAAGGGTTTGGGGCCGGGCGAAGCGGGGAGCTGTTTTTT.

In this sample, this clonotype turned up a few times. The V gene is TRBV12-3 or TRBV12-4, the J gene TRBJ1-1; D possibly corresponds to TRBD1 (6 bases). Deletions cut 1 base from V and 2 bases from J, with 11 bases between. The length of the CDR3 is 15 residues. The CDR3, as DNA: TGTGCCAGCAGTTTAGGCGGGACACCTAACACTGAAGCTTTCTTT. Protein sequence: CASSLGGTPNTEAFF.

This clonotype was seen only once. The rearrangement joins TRBV11-2 to TRBJ2-1; 9 nucleotides match TRBD2. From germline, CDR1 is SGHAT and CDR2 FQNNGV. Trimming cost V 5 bases and J 7 bases; bases outside gene matches: 9. The CDR3 is 15 amino acids. CDR3 nucleotides: TGTGCCAGCAGCCAAGGTGGGACTAGCATAAATGAGCAGTTCTTC. Its protein product is CASSQGGTSINEQFF.

The CDR3 is CASSLTGARDTEAFF. The CDR3 DNA reads as TGTGCCAGCTCACTGACAGGGGCAAGGGACACTGAAGCTTTCTTT. V usage is TRBV18 and J usage is TRBJ1-1; 8 bases are a match to TRBD1. Germline V gives CDR1 KGHSH, CDR2 LQKENI. The CDR3 is made up of 15 amino acids. V gave up 4 bases and J gave up 3 bases; unmatched junction bases: 7.

This clonotype was seen only a few times. V and J are TRBV10-3 and TRBJ2-2, with 8 positions matching TRBD1. Germline V gene sequence: CDR1 ENHRY, CDR2 SYGVKD. J gave up 2 bases and V 0 bases, and 11 bases lay outside the gene matches. The CDR3 contains 19 residues. The chain's CDR3 is CAISESRVATGDNTGELFF. The CDR3 DNA reads as TGTGCCATCAGTGAGTCGAGGGTCGCGACAGGGGATAACACCGGGGAGCTGTTTTTT.

The rearrangement links TRBV6-6 to TRBJ1-5; D unclear. The germline V gene encodes CDR1 MNHNY and CDR2 SVGAGI (reference sequence). Between the trimmed V and J ends, which lost 10 bases and 2 bases, there was a span of 12 bases. The CDR3 has 13 amino acids. The CDR3 nucleotides read TGTGCCATTACCGGCCCTGGCAATCAGCCCCAGCATTTT. Translation gives CAITGPGNQPQHF.

The chain employs TRBV7-8 and TRBJ2-3; the D gene is possibly TRBD2 (6 bases). Trimming removed 3 bases from V and 3 bases from J, with 10 bases in between. Germline V gene data show CDR1 as SGHVS and CDR2 as FQNEAQ. The CDR3 covers 14 residues. The CDR3 reads CASSLTRRTDTQYF. CDR3 DNA: TGTGCCAGCAGCTTGACTAGAAGGACAGATACGCAGTATTTT. The whole variable domain, filled in from reference TRBV7-8 and TRBJ2-3, reads GAGVSQSPRYKVAKRGQDVALRCDPISGHVSLFWYQQALGQGPEFLTYFQNEAQLDKSGLPSDRFFAERPEGSVSTLKIQRTQQEDSAVYLCASSLTRRTDTQYFGPGTRLTVL.

V gene TRBV12-3 or TRBV12-4 combines with J gene TRBJ1-4; TRBD1 matches at 8 bases. The CDR3 is made up of 14 amino acids. V was pared by 6 bases and J by 8 bases, with 8 bases of the junction left unmatched. The chain's CDR3 is CASSFGTGGEKLFF. CDR3 sequence (DNA): TGTGCCAGCAGCTTCGGGACAGGAGGAGAAAAACTGTTTTTT.

This chain connects TRBV5-5 to TRBJ1-1; no reliable D call. Germline lookup yields CDR1 SGHKS and CDR2 YYEKEE (reference sequence). The CDR3 contains 15 residues. Deletions cut 0 bases from V and 5 bases from J, with 14 bases between. CDR3 in amino acids: CASSLGWEGWTEAFF. Here the CDR3 DNA reads TGTGCCAGCAGCTTGGGATGGGAGGGTTGGACTGAAGCTTTCTTT.

This sequence joins TRBV12-5 and TRBJ2-5; D unclear. Per the germline V gene, CDR1 is LGHNT and CDR2 is FRNRAP. The CDR3 has 12 amino acids. V was pared by 2 bases and J by 4 bases, with 5 bases between. The CDR3 sequence: CASGLIGETQYF. In DNA, the CDR3 is TGTGCTAGTGGTTTGATCGGAGAGACCCAGTACTTC. Full variable domain (rest looked up from reference TRBV12-5 and TRBJ2-5): DARVTQTPRHKVTEMGQEVTMRCQPILGHNTVFWYRQTMMQGLELLAYFRNRAPLDDSGMPKDRFSAEMPDATLATLKIQPSEPRDSAVYFCASGLIGETQYFGPGTRLLVL.

The chain recombines TRBV18 with TRBJ1-1; 7 bases fit TRBD1. CDR3 length: 12 residues. With 4 bases clipped from V and 5 bases from J, the junction kept 1 base outside the gene matches. Germline V gene lookup returns CDR1 KGHSH and CDR2 LQKENI. For the CDR3, the DNA is TGTGCCAGCTCACAGGGGGCTACTGAAGCTTTCTTT. Translated: CASSQGATEAFF. Complete variable domain (other parts from reference TRBV18 and TRBJ1-1): NAGVMQNPRHLVRRRGQEARLRCSPMKGHSHVYWYRQLPEEGLKFMVYLQKENIIDESGMPKERFSAEFPKEGPSILRIQQVVRGDSAAYFCASSQGATEAFFGQGTRLTVV.

This clonotype has more than one count but fewer than ten. The chain uses TRBV20-1 and TRBJ2-7; TRBD2 matches at 12 bases. The CDR3 has 15 residues. The germline CDR1 and CDR2 sequences are DFQATT and SNEGSKA (reference sequence). With V trimmed by 1 base and J by 3 bases, 4 bases remained unmatched. CDR3: CSARALAGGVYEQYF. For the CDR3, the DNA is TGCAGTGCTAGAGCCCTAGCGGGGGGGGTCTACGAGCAGTACTTC.

The rearrangement links TRBV3-1 to TRBJ1-4; 7 nucleotides match TRBD1. The CDR3 totals 15 residues. CDR1 and CDR2 from the germline V gene are LGHDT and YNNKEL (reference sequence). V lost 2 bases and J lost 5; bases outside the gene matches: 5. The CDR3, as DNA: TGTGCCAGCAGCCAATTTGACAGGGAAAATGAAAAACTGTTTTTT. Translated, it gives CASSQFDRENEKLFF.

This clonotype came up many times. The V and J genes are TRBV20-1 and TRBJ2-3, with D perhaps given as TRBD1 or TRBD2 (5 bases each). V dropped 5 bases and J dropped 3 bases, with 12 bases sitting between them. The germline CDR1 and CDR2 sequences are DFQATT and SNEGSKA (reference sequence). The CDR3 runs 13 residues. CDR3 loop: CSAPRGVTDTQYF. In DNA form, the CDR3 reads TGCAGTGCTCCACGAGGGGTAACAGATACGCAGTATTTT.